The source of this T cell receptor (beta chain) is a study of OX40 agonist ivuxolimab in advanced cancers. Looking at the study overall: At 82.7% male, the cohort had a mean age of 60 years, ranging from about 23 to 79.

The CDR3 runs 15 residues. Trimming took 0 bases from V and 4 from J, leaving 9 bases between them. Germline V gene sequence: CDR1 SGHTA, CDR2 FQGNSA. Profiling relied on immunoSEQ multiplex PCR, and the TCRdb table lists in-frame clones only, not all of them. The repertoire holds around 50,000 clones, with 84% as singletons. Study-wide results and caveats: The mean number of expanded clones was higher in CD8+ T cells than in CD4+. At 0.1 to 3.0 mg/kg and by week 6, clonal expansion occurred in CD4+ and CD8+ blood T cells.

Concerning this clone: Its antigen is currently unknown.

Sample: CD4+ or CD8+ T cells sorted from blood, taken in a trial of the OX40 agonist ivuxolimab. The chain carries TRBV7-2 and TRBJ1-4; D might be TRBD1 (5 bases). This TCR derives from an adult with an advanced solid tumor such as melanoma, head and neck, liver or kidney cancer. This chain's CDR3 is CASSLAAQGNEKLFF. CDR3 nucleotide sequence: TGTGCCAGCAGCTTAGCAGCTCAGGGTAATGAAAAACTGTTTTTT. Full variable domain (remainder filled in from reference TRBV7-2 and TRBJ1-4): GAGVSQSPSNKVTEKGKDVELRCDPISGHTALYWYRQSLGQGLEFLIYFQGNSAPDKSGLPSDRFSAERTGGSVSTLTIQRTQQEDSAVYLCASSLAAQGNEKLFFGSGTQLSVL.